This paragraph reports one T cell receptor (beta chain). This entry is derived from a study of radiation and T cells in renal cell carcinoma. TCRdb's table, derived via immunoSEQ multiplex PCR, lists solely in-frame clones and lacks some. The sample consists of roughly 10,000 clones, 58% of them appearing once. Germline V gives CDR1 SGDLS, CDR2 YYNGEE. The CDR3 covers 15 residues. Unmatched junction bases numbered 14, after V lost 4 bases and J lost 10 bases. Documented treatment: treatment-naive control, cytoreductive nephrectomy. The material sequenced was tumor tissue, taken from a patient whose treatment was nephrectomy without radiotherapy. This chain connects TRBV9 to TRBJ2-1; TRBD2 agrees at 7 bases. The receptor was isolated from a man between 35 and 55 years old with renal cell carcinoma. CDR3 sequence: CASSPPGRELLEQFF. The CDR3 DNA follows: TGTGCCAGCAGCCCCCCGGGGCGGGAGTTACTGGAGCAGTTCTTC.